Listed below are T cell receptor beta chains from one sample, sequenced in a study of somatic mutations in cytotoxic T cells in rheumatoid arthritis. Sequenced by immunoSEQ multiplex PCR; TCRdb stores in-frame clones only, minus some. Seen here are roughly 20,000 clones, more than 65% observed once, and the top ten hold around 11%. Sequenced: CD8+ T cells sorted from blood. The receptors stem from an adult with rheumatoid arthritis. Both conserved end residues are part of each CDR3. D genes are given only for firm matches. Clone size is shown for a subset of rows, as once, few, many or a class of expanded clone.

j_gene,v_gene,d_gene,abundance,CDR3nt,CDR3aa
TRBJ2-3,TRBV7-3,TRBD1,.,TGTGCCAGCAGCCTCAAGGACAGGGGCACAGATACGCAGTATTTT,CASSLKDRGTDTQYF
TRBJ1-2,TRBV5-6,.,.,TGTGCCAGCAGCTTGGATCAGGTTCACTATGGCTACACCTTC,CASSLDQVHYGYTF
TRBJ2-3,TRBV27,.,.,TGTGCCAGCAGCCCAAACAGGGATACGCAGTATTTT,CASSPNRDTQYF
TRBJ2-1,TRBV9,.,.,TGTGCCAGCAGCGTCTTCGGGGCGGGTAGGTATGAGCAGTTCTTC,CASSVFGAGRYEQFF
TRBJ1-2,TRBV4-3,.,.,TGCGCCAGCAGCCAACTTAATAACGACTATGGCTACACCTTC,CASSQLNNDYGYTF
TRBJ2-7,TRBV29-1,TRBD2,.,TGCAGCGTCTCGGGACTAGCGGGAGTAAAGGCCTACGAGCAGTACTTC,CSVSGLAGVKAYEQYF
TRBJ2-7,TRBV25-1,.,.,TGTGCCAGCCAGAAGGGTAACGAGCAGTACTTC,CASQKGNEQYF
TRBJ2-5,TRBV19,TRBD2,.,TGTGCCAGTAGTATATCGAGCGGGGCCCCCTTACCCCAGTACTTC,CASSISSGAPLPQYF
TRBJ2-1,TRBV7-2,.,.,TGTGCCAGCAGCTTAAACCTCTACAATGAGCAGTTCTTC,CASSLNLYNEQFF
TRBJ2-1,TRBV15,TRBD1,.,TGTGCCACCAGCTGGGGACAGGGTGGAAATGAGCAGTTCTTC,CATSWGQGGNEQFF
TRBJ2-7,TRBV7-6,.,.,TGTGCCAGCAGCTTAGGGAGCGAGATCTACGAGCAGTACTTC,CASSLGSEIYEQYF
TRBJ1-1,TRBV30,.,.,TGTGCCTGGAGGGAGGGGTGGAACACTGAAGCTTTCTTT,CAWREGWNTEAFF
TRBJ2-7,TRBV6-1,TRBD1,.,TGTGCCAGCAGTACACCGACAGGGAGTTTGTACGAGCAGTACTTC,CASSTPTGSLYEQYF
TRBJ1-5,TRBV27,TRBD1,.,TGTGCCAGCAGTCGAACAGGGGTTGGTCAGCCCCAGCATTTT,CASSRTGVGQPQHF
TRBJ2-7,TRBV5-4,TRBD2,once,TGTGCCAGCAGCGATCCGACTAGCGGGAGATCTGGGGTCTACGAGCAGTACTTC,CASSDPTSGRSGVYEQYF
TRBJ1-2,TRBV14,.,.,TGTGCCAGCAGCCAAGTAGGGGACGCAATGAGTGGCTACACCTTC,CASSQVGDAMSGYTF
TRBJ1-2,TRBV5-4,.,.,TGTGCCAGCAGCCCGATAGGACAACACTATGGCTACACCTTC,CASSPIGQHYGYTF
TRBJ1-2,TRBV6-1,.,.,TGTGCCAGCAGTGAAGCTGACAACTATGGCTACACCTTC,CASSEADNYGYTF
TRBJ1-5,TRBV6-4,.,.,TGTGCCAGCAGTGAGGGCTCTAATCAGCCCCAGCATTTT,CASSEGSNQPQHF
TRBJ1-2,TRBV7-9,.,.,TGTGCCAGCAGCTTCCCACCCGGAGGCTACACCTTC,CASSFPPGGYTF
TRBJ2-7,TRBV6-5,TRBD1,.,TGTGCCAGCAGTGCAGGGACAGGGGGTTACGAGCAGTACTTC,CASSAGTGGYEQYF